The source of this TCR beta chain is a study of blood T cell repertoires in COVID-19. Per the germline V gene, CDR1 is MGHDK and CDR2 is SYGVNS. V lost 3 bases and J 3 bases, leaving 11 bases between the germline ends. The CDR3 has 14 amino acids. Original handling: Amplifying reference gene primers gave estimates of nucleated cell counts. Using immunoSEQ multiplex PCR, the repertoire was profiled, and TCRdb retains in-frame clones only, with some absent. The V and J calls and clone size come from that table; D and trimming were worked out from the DNA. The data hold some 200,000 clones, with about nine tenths observed a single time.

The chain carries TRBV25-1 and TRBJ1-1, with unresolved D. This clonotype was obtained from a man aged 45-60 years with acute or convalescent COVID-19. The sequenced material came from peripheral blood. CDR3 DNA: TGTGCCAGCAGTGACGGGCTCGGGGACACTGAAGCTTTCTTT. Amino acid sequence: CASSDGLGDTEAFF.